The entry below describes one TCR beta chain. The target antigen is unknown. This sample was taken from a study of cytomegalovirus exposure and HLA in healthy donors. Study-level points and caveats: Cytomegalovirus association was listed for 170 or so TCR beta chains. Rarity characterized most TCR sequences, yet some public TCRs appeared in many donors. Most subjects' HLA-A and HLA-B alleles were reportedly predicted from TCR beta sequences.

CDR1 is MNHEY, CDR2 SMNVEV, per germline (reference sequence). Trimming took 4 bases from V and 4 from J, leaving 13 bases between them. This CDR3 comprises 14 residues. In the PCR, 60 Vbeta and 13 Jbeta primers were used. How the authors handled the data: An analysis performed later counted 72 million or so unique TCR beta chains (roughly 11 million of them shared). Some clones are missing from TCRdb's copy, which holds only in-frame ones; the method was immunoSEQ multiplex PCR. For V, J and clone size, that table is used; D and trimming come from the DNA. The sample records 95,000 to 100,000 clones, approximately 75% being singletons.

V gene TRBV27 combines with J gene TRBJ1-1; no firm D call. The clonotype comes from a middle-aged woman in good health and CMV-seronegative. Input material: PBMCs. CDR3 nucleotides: TGTGCCAGCAGTTCACGTCCACTAGGCACTGAAGCTTTCTTT. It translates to CASSSRPLGTEAFF.